Sequencing of this TCR beta chain was carried out in a study of blood T cell repertoires in COVID-19. Study overall: Acute-phase and convalescent COVID-19 samples originated in the United States, Italy and Spain. PBMCs, B-cell-depleted T cells, or T cells provided the cDNA or gDNA that made up the material.

Study processing details: Amplification of reference gene primers provided the estimated nucleated cell counts. Libraries were prepared by immunoSEQ multiplex PCR; TCRdb keeps only in-frame clonotypes and omits some of them. That table supplies the V and J calls and clone size; D and trimming were determined from the DNA. The table has about 24,000 clones, approximately 68% seen once; the top ten hold less than 55%. Germline V gives CDR1 LGHDT, CDR2 YNNKEL (reference sequence). The CDR3 length is 14 residues. Trimming removed 1 base from V and 12 bases from J; junction bases left unmatched: 5. This TCR was sampled from a woman older than 75 with acute or convalescent COVID-19. V gene TRBV3-1 (or the pseudogene TRBV3-2) combines with J gene TRBJ2-1, with TRBD2 identical over 11 bases. The sequenced material came from peripheral blood. The CDR3 region is CASSQVGLADGQFF. Written as DNA, the CDR3 is TGTGCCAGCAGCCAAGTGGGACTAGCGGATGGGCAGTTCTTC.